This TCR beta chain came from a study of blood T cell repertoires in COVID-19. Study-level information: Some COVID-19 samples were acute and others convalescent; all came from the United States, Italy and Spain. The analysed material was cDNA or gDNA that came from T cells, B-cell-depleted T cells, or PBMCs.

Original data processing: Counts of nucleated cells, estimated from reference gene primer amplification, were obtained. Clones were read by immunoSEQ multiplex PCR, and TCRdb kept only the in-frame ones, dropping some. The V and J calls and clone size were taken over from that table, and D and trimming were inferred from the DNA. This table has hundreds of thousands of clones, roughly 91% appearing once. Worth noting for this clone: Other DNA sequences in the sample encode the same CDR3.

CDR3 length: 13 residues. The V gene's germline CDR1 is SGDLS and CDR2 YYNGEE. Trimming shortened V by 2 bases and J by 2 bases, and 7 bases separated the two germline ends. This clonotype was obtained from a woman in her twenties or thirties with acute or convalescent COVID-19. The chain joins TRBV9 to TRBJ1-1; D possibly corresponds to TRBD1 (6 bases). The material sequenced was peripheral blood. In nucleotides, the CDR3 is TGTGCCAGCAGCGTCAGGGGAAACACTGAAGCTTTCTTT. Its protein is CASSVRGNTEAFF.